This section outlines one TCR beta chain sequence together with its context. RNA was extracted from bulk tissue without any cell sorting. More than 3 cm separated this lung sample from the edge of the tumor. The data derive from a study of tumor and adjacent non-tumor tissue in lung cancer. The library came from three nested PCR rounds adapted from ARM-PCR protocols. TCRdb analysed the multiplex PCR reads with MiXCR anew, one entry per CDR3 protein. The sample records about 43,000 distinct CDR3 sequences, approximately 61% being singletons. CDR1 is MNHNS, CDR2 SASEGT, per germline. Trimming left V 10 bases short and J 3 bases short, with 20 bases between. The CDR3 consists of 15 residues.

The V and J genes are TRBV6-1 and TRBJ2-3; a weak D match, TRBD1 (6 bases). The sequence was obtained from a man aged 50-60 years with non-small cell lung cancer. Sequenced material: distant non-tumor lung tissue. For the CDR3, the DNA is TGTGCCAACATGTCGCCCACAGGGCGTACAGATACGCAGTATTTT. Protein: CANMSPTGRTDTQYF.